These 21 T cell receptor beta chains were all obtained from the same sample, sequenced in a study of T cells in narcolepsy. The data were produced by immunoSEQ multiplex PCR, yet TCRdb's version contains in-frame clones alone and is incomplete. The table records some 15,000 clones, 55% to 75% of them present only once. The specimen was CD45RA- memory CD8+ T cells from PBMCs. Receptor source: a human donor with narcolepsy.

There are a few counts of this clone. The V call is TRBV6-1, the J call TRBJ1-1; D uncertain. In germline, CDR1 is MNHNS, CDR2 SASEGT. The CDR3 contains 15 residues. V shed 8 bases and J shed 0 bases, with 16 bases lying between them. The CDR3 DNA follows: TGTGCCAGCTGGGATAACGAGGACTTGAACACTGAAGCTTTCTTT. Amino acid sequence: CASWDNEDLNTEAFF.

The chain recombines TRBV2 with TRBJ2-3; D is unresolved. V was shortened by 2 bases and J by 1 base, with 16 bases between the two germline ends. CDR3 length: 17 residues. CDR1 is SNHLY and CDR2 is FYNNEI in the germline V gene. The CDR3 DNA sequence: TGTGCCAGCAGTGAATTAGAGGTCTCGACGGGCACAGATACGCAGTATTTT. Translation gives CASSELEVSTGTDTQYF.

The genes are TRBV4-1 and TRBJ1-2; D remains ambiguous. V gave up 0 bases and J gave up 2 bases, with 1 base separating them. The CDR3 contains 12 residues. Looked up from germline, CDR1 is MGHRA and CDR2 is YSYEKL. The CDR3 reads CASSQDNYGYTF. Here the CDR3 DNA reads TGCGCCAGCAGCCAAGACAACTATGGCTACACCTTC.

Here the CDR3 reads CASSQDPTGGGSLAYGYTF. CDR3 sequence (DNA): TGCGCCAGCAGCCAAGACCCGACAGGGGGTGGTTCCCTTGCATATGGCTACACCTTC. This sequence joins TRBV4-1 and TRBJ1-2, with 9 bases identical to TRBD1. V trimming: 0 bases; J trimming: 5 bases; junction bases outside the gene matches: 16. The CDR3 has 19 residues. CDR1 and CDR2 from the germline V gene are MGHRA and YSYEKL.

This clone has a handful of counts. The chain has TRBV9 and TRBJ2-3; 7 bases fit TRBD2. Germline loops: CDR1 SGDLS, CDR2 YYNGEE. V trimming: 1 base; J trimming: 4 bases; junction bases outside the gene matches: 6. The CDR3 sequence is 15 residues long. The CDR3 DNA is TGTGCCAGCAGCGTACAGGGACGGGGGGCAGATACGCAGTATTTT. It yields the protein CASSVQGRGADTQYF.

The V gene is TRBV7-6, the J gene TRBJ2-1; 12 bases map to TRBD2. CDR3 length equals 15 residues. J was trimmed by 5 bases and V by 7 bases; bases with no gene match: 6. The V gene's germline CDR1 is SGHVS and CDR2 FNYEAQ. CDR3 amino acids: CASTMTSGSHNEQFF. The CDR3 DNA reads as TGTGCCAGCACTATGACTAGCGGGAGTCACAATGAGCAGTTCTTC.

The chain combines TRBV6-5 with TRBJ2-3; 8 bases line up with TRBD2. From germline, CDR1 is MNHEY and CDR2 SVGAGI. CDR3 length: 15 residues. V was pared by 5 bases and J by 2 bases, with 6 bases of the junction left unmatched. The CDR3: CASSMSGGDTDTQYF. CDR3 coding DNA: TGTGCCAGCAGTATGAGCGGGGGAGACACAGATACGCAGTATTTT.

The V gene is TRBV10-3, the J gene TRBJ2-2; tentatively, D is TRBD1 (6 bases). V shed 4 bases and J shed 2 bases, with 11 bases lying between them. The CDR3 contains 15 residues. Germline CDR1 and CDR2: ENHRY and SYGVKD. CDR3 loop: CAISGGQPNTGELFF. As DNA, the CDR3 is TGTGCCATCAGTGGCGGACAGCCCAACACCGGGGAGCTGTTTTTT.

This CDR3 is CASSEGLGVGYEQYF. In DNA form, the CDR3 reads TGTGCCAGCAGTGAAGGGTTGGGTGTGGGGTACGAGCAGTACTTC. The V gene is TRBV6-1, the J gene TRBJ2-7, with D unresolved. CDR1 MNHNS and CDR2 SASEGT come from the germline V gene. The ends were cut back, 1 base at V and 4 bases at J, with 14 bases in the middle. The CDR3 extends over 15 amino acids.

This chain uses TRBV29-1 with TRBJ1-4; tentatively, D is TRBD1 (5 bases). There are 12 residues in the CDR3. Germline-derived CDR1 and CDR2 are SQVTM and ANQGSEA. V was clipped by 6 bases and J by 8 bases, with 13 bases between them. CDR3 loop: CSVSDGAEKLFF. The DNA of the CDR3 is TGCAGCGTCTCCGACGGGGCAGAAAAACTGTTTTTT.

V is TRBV5-3 and J is TRBJ1-5; D may be TRBD1 (5 bases). TRBV5-3 is treated as an ORF (open reading frame) with a function not yet certain. Trimming took off 0 bases at V and 4 bases at J, with 11 bases between the two ends. The CDR3 runs to 15 residues. The CDR3 region is CARSLEGSGNQPQHF. CDR3 DNA: TGTGCCAGAAGCTTGGAGGGGTCAGGGAATCAGCCCCAGCATTTT.

The chain employs TRBV27 and TRBJ2-6, with 8 bases fitting TRBD1. The CDR3 totals 17 residues. Germline lookup yields CDR1 MNHEY and CDR2 SMNVEV (reference sequence). Trimming took 5 bases from V and 4 from J; bases not matched to a gene: 10. The CDR3: CASSPNAGGFGANVLTF. The CDR3 DNA is TGTGCCAGCAGTCCAAACGCAGGGGGCTTCGGGGCCAACGTCCTGACTTTC.

The rearrangement joins TRBV5-6 to TRBJ2-1; 8 bases match TRBD2. The ends lost 4 bases at V and 0 bases at J; junction bases unmatched: 9. The CDR3 covers 17 residues. In germline, CDR1 is SGHDT, CDR2 YYEEEE. In DNA, the CDR3 is TGTGCCAGCAGCGTACTAGCGGAGACGAGCTCCTACAATGAGCAGTTCTTC. Residues: CASSVLAETSSYNEQFF.

The chain combines TRBV6-5 with TRBJ2-7; no definite D call. The V end lost 0 bases, the J end lost 0 bases, and 6 bases lay between the germline ends. CDR1 is MNHEY, CDR2 SVGAGI, per germline. The CDR3 is 14 amino acids. The CDR3 loop is CASSYSGDSYEQYF. CDR3 DNA: TGTGCCAGCAGTTACTCTGGTGACTCCTACGAGCAGTACTTC.

The rearrangement joins TRBV2 to TRBJ1-5; possibly TRBD1 for D (6 bases). This CDR3 has 15 amino acids. V lost 4 bases to trimming and J lost 2 bases, with 12 bases between them. CDR1 is SNHLY, CDR2 FYNNEI, per germline. CDR3 region: CASSVTGAGNQPQHF. In DNA, the CDR3 is TGTGCCAGCAGTGTGACAGGTGCCGGCAATCAGCCCCAGCATTTT. Complete variable domain (other parts from reference TRBV2 and TRBJ1-5): EPEVTQTPSHQVTQMGQEVILRCVPISNHLYFYWYRQILGQKVEFLVSFYNNEISEKSEIFDDQFSVERPDGSNFTLKIRSTKLEDSAMYFCASSVTGAGNQPQHFGDGTRLSIL.

This chain joins TRBV5-5 and TRBJ2-2; 10 bases match TRBD2. This CDR3 is 16 amino acids long. With V trimmed by 1 base and J by 6 bases, 6 bases remained unmatched. Germline V CDR1 and CDR2: SGHKS, YYEKEE (reference sequence). The DNA of the CDR3 is TGTGCCAGCAGCTTGCCGGCTAGCGGGGGTTCCGGGGAGCTGTTTTTT. Its protein is CASSLPASGGSGELFF.

The gene calls are TRBV7-8 and TRBJ2-3; TRBD2 matches 8 bases. The CDR3 loop spans 14 amino acids. From germline, CDR1 is SGHVS and CDR2 FQNEAQ. V gave up 2 bases and J gave up 6 bases; unmatched junction bases: 4. The CDR3 protein is CASSLSGRGDTQYF. Here the CDR3 DNA reads TGTGCCAGCAGCTTAAGCGGGAGAGGGGATACGCAGTATTTT. Using reference TRBV7-8 and TRBJ2-3 for the parts outside the CDR3, the full variable domain is GAGVSQSPRYKVAKRGQDVALRCDPISGHVSLFWYQQALGQGPEFLTYFQNEAQLDKSGLPSDRFFAERPEGSVSTLKIQRTQQEDSAVYLCASSLSGRGDTQYFGPGTRLTVL.

This clone has a handful of counts. The chain employs TRBV9 and TRBJ1-5, with D possibly TRBD1 on 5 matching bases. This CDR3 comprises 14 residues. Trimming left V 0 bases short and J 7 bases short, with 11 bases between. Germline-derived CDR1 and CDR2 are SGDLS and YYNGEE. In DNA, the CDR3 is TGTGCCAGCAGCGTAGGGGGCGGAGGACAGCCCCAGCATTTT. It yields the protein CASSVGGGGQPQHF.

The rearrangement uses TRBV11-2 and TRBJ2-3; D is ambiguous. The CDR3 has 12 amino acids. Trimming removed 2 bases at V and 4 bases at J, with 4 bases between. Germline CDR1 SGHAT, CDR2 FQNNGV. The CDR3 protein is CASSLNPDTQYF. The CDR3 nucleotides are TGTGCCAGCAGCTTAAACCCAGATACGCAGTATTTT.

The chain uses TRBV10-2 and TRBJ2-5, with TRBD1 matching 10 bases. This CDR3 has 14 amino acids. V was clipped by 7 bases and J by 5 bases; unmatched bases: 7. Germline CDR1 WSHSY, CDR2 SAAADI. The CDR3 region has the DNA TGCGCCAGCACCTCGGACAGGGGGTACGAGACCCAGTACTTC. Protein: CASTSDRGYETQYF.

The chain combines TRBV21-1 with TRBJ2-5. TRBV21-1 is a pseudogene locus. The CDR3 runs to 13 residues. CDR3 nucleotide sequence: TGTGCCAGCAGCAAATGGGTGTTAGAGACCCAGTACTTC. Translating gives CASSKWVLETQYF.